The clone carrying this T cell receptor (beta chain) was found a few times. Measured with immunoSEQ multiplex PCR; TCRdb has only the in-frame clones, and not every one. Of over 5,500 clones listed, approximately 71% are singletons. V shed 4 bases, J shed 6 bases, and the junction held 8 bases outside the gene matches. Germline CDR1 reads SGHDT; CDR2 reads YYEEEE. CDR3 size: 15 residues. The sample belongs to a study of OX40 agonist ivuxolimab in advanced cancers. At cycle 4 day 1, cycle 7 day 1, and baseline, blood was sampled. The chain joins TRBV5-6 to TRBJ2-3, with 10 bases fitting TRBD1. This receptor was identified in an adult with an advanced solid tumor such as melanoma, head and neck, liver or kidney cancer. The sample was CD4+ or CD8+ T cells sorted from blood, taken in a trial of the OX40 agonist ivuxolimab. CDR3 DNA sequence: TGTGCCAGCAGCCTCCTGACAGGGGGCGCCGATACGCAGTATTTT. The encoded protein is CASSLLTGGADTQYF.